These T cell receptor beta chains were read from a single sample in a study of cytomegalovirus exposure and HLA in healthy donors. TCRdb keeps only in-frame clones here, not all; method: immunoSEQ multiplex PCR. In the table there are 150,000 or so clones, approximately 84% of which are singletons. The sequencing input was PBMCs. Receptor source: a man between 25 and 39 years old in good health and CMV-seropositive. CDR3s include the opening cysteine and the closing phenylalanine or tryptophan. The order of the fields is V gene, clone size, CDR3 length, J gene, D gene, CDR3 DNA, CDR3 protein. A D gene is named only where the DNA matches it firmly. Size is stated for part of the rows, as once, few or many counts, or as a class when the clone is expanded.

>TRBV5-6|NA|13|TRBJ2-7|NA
TGTGCCAGCAGCTTGGTGGAGGTGCCCGAGCAGTACTTC
CASSLVEVPEQYF
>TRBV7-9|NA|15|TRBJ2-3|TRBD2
TGTGCCAGCAGCCCCCCCGGGACTAGCGGAACCACCCAGTATTTT
CASSPPGTSGTTQYF
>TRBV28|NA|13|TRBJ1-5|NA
TGTGCCAGCACCACGGTCCAAAATCAGCCCCAGCATTTT
CASTTVQNQPQHF
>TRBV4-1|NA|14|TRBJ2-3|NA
TGCGCCAGCAGCCTCCTGGGAGCGACAGATACGCAGTATTTT
CASSLLGATDTQYF
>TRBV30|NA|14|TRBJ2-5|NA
TGTGCCTGGAGCGTCGGCGGGTTACAAGAGACCCAGTACTTC
CAWSVGGLQETQYF
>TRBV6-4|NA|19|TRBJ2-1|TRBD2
TGTGCCAGCAAAACGCCTCAGACAGCGGGAGGGGAGGCCTACAATGAGCAGTTCTTC
CASKTPQTAGGEAYNEQFF
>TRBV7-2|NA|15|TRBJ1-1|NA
TGTGCCAGCAGCTTATATGGGGCAGGGAACACTGAAGCTTTCTTT
CASSLYGAGNTEAFF
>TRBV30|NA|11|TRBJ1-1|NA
TGTGCCTGGAGGGAGGGCTCCGTCGCGGACTTT
CAWREGSVADF
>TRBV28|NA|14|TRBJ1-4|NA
TGTGCCAGCAGTTCGACCTCAACGGGTGAAAAACTGTTTTTT
CASSSTSTGEKLFF
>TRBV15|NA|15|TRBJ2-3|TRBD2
TGTGCCACCACAAACGGCCTAGCGGGTACAGATACGCAGTATTTT
CATTNGLAGTDTQYF
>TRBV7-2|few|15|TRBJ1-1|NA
TGTGCCAGCAGCCCCGGGCCCGGGATGAACACTGAAGCTTTCTTT
CASSPGPGMNTEAFF
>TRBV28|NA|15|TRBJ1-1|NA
TGTGCCAGCAGCCCCGCGGGGGGACTTAACACTGAAGCTTTCTTT
CASSPAGGLNTEAFF
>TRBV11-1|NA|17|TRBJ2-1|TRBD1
TGTGCCAGCAGCTCCGGGACAGGGGTTCTTTCCTACAATGAGCAGTTCTTC
CASSSGTGVLSYNEQFF
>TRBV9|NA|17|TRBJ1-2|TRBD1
TGTGCCAGCAGCCCCCGGGACAGGGATCCCCCTATCTATGGCTACACCTTC
CASSPRDRDPPIYGYTF
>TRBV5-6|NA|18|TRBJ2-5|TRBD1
TGTGCCAGCAGCTTGGGGACAGGGGCCAGGGGGCTGGGGGAGACCCAGTACTTC
CASSLGTGARGLGETQYF
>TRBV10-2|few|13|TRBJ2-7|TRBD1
TGCGCCAGCATTATTACAGGGGGCTACGAGCAGTACTTC
CASIITGGYEQYF
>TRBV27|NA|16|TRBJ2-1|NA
TGTGCCAGCAGTTCCCTCCGTGGGGCTAACTACAATGAGCAGTTCTTC
CASSSLRGANYNEQFF